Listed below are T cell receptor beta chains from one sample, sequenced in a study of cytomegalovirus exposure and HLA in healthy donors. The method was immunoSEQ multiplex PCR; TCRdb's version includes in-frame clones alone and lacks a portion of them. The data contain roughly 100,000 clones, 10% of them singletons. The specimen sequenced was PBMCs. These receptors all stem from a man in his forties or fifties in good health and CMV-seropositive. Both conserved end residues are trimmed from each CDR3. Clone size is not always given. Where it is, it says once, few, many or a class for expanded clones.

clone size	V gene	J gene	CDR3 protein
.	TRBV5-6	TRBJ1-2	ASSPTGFGYT
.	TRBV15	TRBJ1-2	ATRRQGLYGYT
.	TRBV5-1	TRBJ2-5	ASSLISGRGEETQY
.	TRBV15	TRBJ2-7	ATSRGGGGSYEQY
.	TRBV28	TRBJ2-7	ASSLSYYEQY
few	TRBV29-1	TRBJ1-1	SVSRGLDTEAF
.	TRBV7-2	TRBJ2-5	ASSSFPRAGNQETQY
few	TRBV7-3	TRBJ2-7	ASSVGQGYEQY
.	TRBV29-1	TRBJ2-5	SVGDRRETQY
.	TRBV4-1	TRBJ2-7	ASSQEARGSDEQY
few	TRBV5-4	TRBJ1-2	ASSLVGARSYGYT
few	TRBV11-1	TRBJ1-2	ASSVEQASYGYT
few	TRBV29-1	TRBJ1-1	SVEGSGQGKAF
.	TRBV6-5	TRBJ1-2	ASSPGTNGYT
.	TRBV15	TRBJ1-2	ATSIRTAGYYGYT
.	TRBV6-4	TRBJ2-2	ASSDSPVTGELF
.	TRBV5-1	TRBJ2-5	ASSLVGGKETQY
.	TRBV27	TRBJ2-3	ASSLLSTDTQY
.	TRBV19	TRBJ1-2	ASNTGYGYT
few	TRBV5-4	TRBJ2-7	ASSPGERKDEQY
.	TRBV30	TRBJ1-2	AWSAGTGPLGHT
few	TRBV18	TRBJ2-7	ASSPVTSGLTYEQY